The clone carrying this TCR beta chain was observed a single time. These data belong to a study of OX40 agonist ivuxolimab in advanced cancers. Overall study context: Ivuxolimab, which is an agonistic anti-OX40 (CD134) antibody, was administered to the patients. Each patient was given ivuxolimab into a vein every 2 weeks, at 0.01 to 10 mg/kg. Age averaged about 66 years (range roughly 20 to 90), and 82.7% were male.

The assay was immunoSEQ multiplex PCR, and TCRdb's table has in-frame clones only and misses some. The table shows under 150,000 clones, with approximately 94% occurring only once. J lost 0 bases, V lost 2 bases, and 8 bases had no gene match. The CDR3 contains 18 residues. CDR1 is SGHRS and CDR2 is YFSETQ in the germline V gene. The chain is built from TRBV5-1 and TRBJ2-2, with TRBD1 identical over 9 bases. The starting material was CD4+ or CD8+ T cells sorted from blood, obtained in a trial of the OX40 agonist ivuxolimab. The clonotype originates from an adult with an advanced solid tumor such as melanoma, head and neck, liver or kidney cancer. For the CDR3, the DNA is TGCGCCAGCAGCTTATACCCACAGGGGGCCTCGAACACCGGGGAGCTGTTTTTT. As protein: CASSLYPQGASNTGELFF.